This T cell receptor (beta chain) derives from a study of beta chain features in type 1 diabetes. Study-level results: Shorter TCRB CDR3s, moderately but significantly so, were found in Type 1 diabetes patients in all four CD4+ subsets.

The isolated RNA, all of it, was reverse transcribed, so expressed TCRB transcripts were what got sequenced. Sequencing was performed with immunoSEQ multiplex PCR; in TCRdb, only in-frame clones are kept and a portion is missing. The sample has around 690,000 clones, under 15% seen once. CD45RO/CCR7/CD25/CD127/CD95/CD27 sorting isolated CD4+ naive, central memory, regulatory and stem cell-like memory cells. J was trimmed by 7 bases and V by 6 bases; bases with no gene match: 3. This CDR3 is built from 13 residues. The germline gives CDR1 SEHNR, CDR2 FQNEAQ (reference sequence). This clone was seen a handful of times. No antigen is known for it. Additional DNA sequences in this sample encode the identical CDR3.

The chain joins TRBV7-9 to TRBJ1-6; 7 bases match TRBD1. Material: naive CD4+ T cells from blood. The source of this sequence is a man younger than 45 with type 1 diabetes. The CDR3 coding sequence is TGTGCCAGCAGGGGACAGACGAATTCACCCCTCCACTTT. This gives the protein CASRGQTNSPLHF.